This record covers a single T cell receptor (beta chain). These data originate in a study of blood T cell repertoires in COVID-19. Overall study: Both acute and convalescent COVID-19 samples were obtained from the United States, Italy and Spain.

Those who participated ranged in age from roughly 18 to 89 years and resided in approximately 26 US areas. Donors were grouped by their self-reported clinical history. Trimming removed 10 bases from V and 3 bases from J, with 18 bases in between. CDR1 and CDR2 from the germline V gene are SNHLY and FYNNEI. This CDR3 is built from 14 residues. Clones were sequenced by immunoSEQ multiplex PCR, and TCRdb holds only the in-frame ones, with some missing. The data contain roughly 160,000 clones, roughly 85% of them singletons. The sample was PBMCs or T cells enriched from blood (not recorded which). The gene calls are TRBV2 and TRBJ1-2; D is possibly TRBD1 (6 bases). This receptor was obtained from a woman in her 70s in a cohort exposed to, infected with or recovered from COVID-19 (not recorded which). As DNA, the CDR3 is TGTGCCACCACACCGGACAGCCTTTACTATGGCTACACCTTC. Residues: CATTPDSLYYGYTF.